This TCR beta chain was captured in a study of blood T cell repertoires in COVID-19. Across the whole study: Material from acute and convalescent COVID-19 was sourced from the United States, Italy and Spain. The analysed material was cDNA or gDNA that came from T cells, B-cell-depleted T cells, or PBMCs.

The germline CDR1 and CDR2 sequences are MNHEY and SMNVEV (reference sequence). The CDR3 loop spans 14 amino acids. The ends were cut back, 6 bases at V and 5 bases at J, with 16 bases in the middle. This clone was found a few times. Per the original methods: Reference gene primer amplification yielded estimated nucleated cell counts. Profiled with immunoSEQ multiplex PCR; TCRdb holds only in-frame clones, not every one. The DNA was the basis for D and trimming; V, J and clone size are from that table. Among over 110,000 clones, 65% to 80% were seen once, and the ten largest hold around 13%. The gene calls are TRBV27 and TRBJ2-5; the D gene is possibly TRBD2 (5 bases). The sample comprised peripheral blood. The TCR comes from an elderly man with acute or convalescent COVID-19. CDR3 bases: TGTGCCAGCAGCCGGCGGGCCCCAAGGGAGACCCAGTACTTC. Its protein is CASSRRAPRETQYF.